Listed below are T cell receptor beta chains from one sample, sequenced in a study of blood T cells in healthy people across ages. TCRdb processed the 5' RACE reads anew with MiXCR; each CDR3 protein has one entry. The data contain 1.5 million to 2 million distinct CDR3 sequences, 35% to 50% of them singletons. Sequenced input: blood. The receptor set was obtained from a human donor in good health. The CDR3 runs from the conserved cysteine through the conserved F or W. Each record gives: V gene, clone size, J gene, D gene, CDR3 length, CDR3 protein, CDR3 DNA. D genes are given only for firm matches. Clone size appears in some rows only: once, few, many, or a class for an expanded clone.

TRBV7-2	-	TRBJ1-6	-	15	CASSLERGGTTPLHF	TGTGCCAGCAGCTTAGAGAGGGGCGGCACGACACCCCTCCACTTT
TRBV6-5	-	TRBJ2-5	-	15	CASSYSQVPQETQYF	TGTGCCAGCAGTTACTCACAGGTCCCTCAAGAGACCCAGTACTTC
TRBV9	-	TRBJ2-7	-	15	CASSPRQGKSYEQYF	TGTGCCAGCAGCCCTCGGCAGGGGAAATCCTACGAGCAGTACTTC
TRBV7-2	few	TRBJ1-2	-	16	CASSSNSRVGGFGYTF	TGTGCCAGCAGCTCTAACTCCCGAGTCGGGGGGTTTGGCTACACCTTC
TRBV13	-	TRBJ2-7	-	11	CATGQPYEQYF	TGTGCCACCGGACAGCCCTACGAGCAGTACTTC
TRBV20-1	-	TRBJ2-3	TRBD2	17	CSARWVSGIPSTDTQYF	TGCAGTGCTAGATGGGTTAGCGGGATCCCTAGCACAGATACGCAGTATTTT
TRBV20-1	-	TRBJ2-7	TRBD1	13	CSANHRGAYEQYF	TGCAGTGCCAATCACAGGGGCGCCTACGAGCAGTACTTC
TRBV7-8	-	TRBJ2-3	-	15	CASTYGSGFTDTQYF	TGTGCCAGCACCTACGGATCAGGATTCACAGATACGCAGTATTTT
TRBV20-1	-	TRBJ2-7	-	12	CSAATAYYEQYF	TGCAGTGCCGCGACAGCATACTACGAGCAGTACTTC
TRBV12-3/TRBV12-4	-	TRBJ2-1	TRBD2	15	CASSLVAGVRNEQFF	TGTGCCAGCAGTTTGGTGGCGGGGGTTCGGAATGAGCAGTTCTTC
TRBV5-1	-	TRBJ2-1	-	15	CASSKRSPEVNEQFF	TGCGCCAGCAGCAAAAGGTCCCCGGAGGTCAATGAGCAGTTCTTC
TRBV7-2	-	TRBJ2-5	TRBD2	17	CANSLGLADPYQETQYF	TGTGCCAACAGCTTAGGGCTAGCGGACCCTTACCAAGAGACCCAGTACTTC
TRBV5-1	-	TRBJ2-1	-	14	CASSLDGEHNEQFF	TGCGCCAGCAGCTTGGACGGGGAACACAATGAGCAGTTCTTC
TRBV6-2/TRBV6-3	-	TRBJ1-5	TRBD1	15	CASSPQGMSNQPQHF	TGTGCCAGCAGCCCACAGGGGATGAGCAATCAGCCCCAGCATTTT
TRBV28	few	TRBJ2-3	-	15	CASSLGQRVGDTQYF	TGTGCCAGCAGTTTAGGGCAGAGGGTAGGAGATACGCAGTATTTT
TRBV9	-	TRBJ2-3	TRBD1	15	CASSVDGTGVDTQYF	TGTGCCAGCAGCGTAGATGGGACAGGGGTGGATACGCAGTATTTT
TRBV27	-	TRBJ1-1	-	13	CASSFWTVGEAFF	TGTGCCAGCAGTTTCTGGACGGTTGGTGAAGCTTTCTTT
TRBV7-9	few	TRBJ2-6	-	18	CASSLAWTQFSGANVLTF	TGTGCCAGCAGCTTAGCGTGGACCCAATTCTCTGGGGCCAACGTCCTGACTTTC
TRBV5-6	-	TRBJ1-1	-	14	CASSLEWMNTEAFF	TGTGCCAGCAGCTTGGAATGGATGAACACTGAAGCTTTCTTT
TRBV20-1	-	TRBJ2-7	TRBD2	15	CSAVTSGGDYNEQYF	TGCAGTGCTGTGACTAGCGGGGGGGACTACAATGAGCAGTACTTC
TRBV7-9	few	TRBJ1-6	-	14	CASSWATPNSPLHF	TGTGCCAGCAGCTGGGCTACGCCAAATTCACCCCTCCACTTT
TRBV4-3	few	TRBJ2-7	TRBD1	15	CASSQRIDRVYEQYF	TGCGCCAGCAGCCAAAGAATCGACAGGGTCTACGAGCAGTACTTC
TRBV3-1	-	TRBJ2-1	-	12	CASSPVRGRQFF	TGTGCCAGCAGCCCTGTACGGGGCCGGCAGTTCTTC
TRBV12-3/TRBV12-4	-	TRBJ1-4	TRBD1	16	CASSPGDRATNEKLFF	TGTGCCAGCAGTCCTGGGGACAGGGCAACTAATGAAAAACTGTTTTTT
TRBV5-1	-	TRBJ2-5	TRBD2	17	CASSRYGLAGYQETQYF	TGCGCCAGCAGCCGATATGGACTAGCGGGTTACCAAGAGACCCAGTACTTC
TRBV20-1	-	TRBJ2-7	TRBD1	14	CSAGDRARSYEQYF	TGCAGTGCTGGAGACAGGGCGAGGTCCTACGAGCAGTACTTC
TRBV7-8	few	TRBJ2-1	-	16	CASSLTLVSSGNEQFF	TGTGCCAGCAGCTTAACACTCGTCAGCAGTGGCAATGAGCAGTTCTTC
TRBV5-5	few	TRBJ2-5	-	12	CASSLAGDPQYF	TGTGCCAGCAGCTTGGCCGGTGACCCCCAGTACTTC
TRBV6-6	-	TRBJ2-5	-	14	CASSYTSGSETQYF	TGTGCCAGCAGTTACACATCAGGGTCAGAGACCCAGTACTTC
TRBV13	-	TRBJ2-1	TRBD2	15	CASSLEGTSGNEQFF	TGTGCCAGCAGCTTAGAGGGGACTAGCGGCAATGAGCAGTTCTTC
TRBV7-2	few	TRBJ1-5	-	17	CASSFSYRVTAGQPQHF	TGTGCCAGCAGCTTTTCTTACAGGGTTACGGCCGGCCAGCCCCAGCATTTT
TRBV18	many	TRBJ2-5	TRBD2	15	CASSPGLAGQETQYF	TGTGCCAGCAGTCCCGGACTAGCGGGGCAAGAGACCCAGTACTTC
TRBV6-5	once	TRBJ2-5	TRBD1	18	CASSYSKVLGQGGETQYF	TGTGCCAGCAGTTACTCGAAAGTTTTGGGACAGGGGGGAGAGACCCAGTACTTC
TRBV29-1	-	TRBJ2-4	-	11	CSVGTVWEQYF	TGCAGCGTTGGGACGGTCTGGGAGCAGTACTTC
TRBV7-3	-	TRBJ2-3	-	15	CASSLGISMTDTQYF	TGTGCCAGCAGCTTAGGGATCAGTATGACAGATACGCAGTATTTT
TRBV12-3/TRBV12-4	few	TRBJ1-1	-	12	CASRGPKNEAFF	TGTGCCAGCAGGGGCCCGAAGAATGAAGCTTTCTTT
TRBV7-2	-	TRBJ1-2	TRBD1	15	CASSPRFPGGNGYTF	TGTGCCAGCAGCCCCCGTTTTCCAGGGGGTAATGGCTACACCTTC
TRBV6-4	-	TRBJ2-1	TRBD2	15	CASSSLAGGATVQFF	TGTGCCAGCAGTTCTTTAGCGGGGGGGGCAACGGTGCAGTTCTTC
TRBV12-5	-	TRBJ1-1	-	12	CASGLKNTEAFF	TGTGCTAGTGGTTTAAAGAACACTGAAGCTTTCTTT
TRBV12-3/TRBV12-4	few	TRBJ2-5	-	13	CASSWSAGETQYF	TGTGCCAGCAGTTGGTCGGCGGGAGAGACCCAGTACTTC
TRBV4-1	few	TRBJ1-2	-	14	CASSPSRTAYGYTF	TGCGCCAGCAGCCCTAGCAGGACAGCCTATGGCTACACCTTC
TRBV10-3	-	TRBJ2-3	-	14	CAISEKGRTDTQYF	TGTGCCATCAGTGAGAAGGGACGTACAGATACGCAGTATTTT
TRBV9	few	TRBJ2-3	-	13	CASSAAGLDTQYF	TGTGCCAGCAGCGCCGCCGGGTTGGATACGCAGTATTTT
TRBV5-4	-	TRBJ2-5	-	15	CASSGSGRLQETQYF	TGTGCCAGCAGCGGCTCGGGCAGACTCCAAGAGACCCAGTACTTC
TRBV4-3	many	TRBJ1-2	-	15	CASSQTLQESYGYTF	TGCGCCAGCAGCCAGACCTTACAAGAGTCCTATGGCTACACCTTC
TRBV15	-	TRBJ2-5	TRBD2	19	CATSRDAPGLAGFPYEQYF	TGTGCCACCAGCAGAGATGCCCCTGGACTAGCGGGGTTCCCCTATGAGCAGTACTTC
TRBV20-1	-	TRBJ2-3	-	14	CSARAARARETQYF	TGCAGTGCTAGGGCGGCGCGGGCTAGAGAGACGCAGTATTTT
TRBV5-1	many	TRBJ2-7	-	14	CASSLEAGRVEQYF	TGTGCCAGCAGCTTAGAGGCCGGAAGAGTGGAGCAGTACTTC
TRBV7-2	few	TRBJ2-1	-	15	CASTLGGSLQNEQFF	TGTGCCAGCACCCTGGGAGGTAGCTTGCAAAATGAGCAGTTCTTC
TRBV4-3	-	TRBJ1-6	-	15	CASSRTGTISSPLHF	TGCGCCAGCAGCCGAACAGGGACAATCTCCTCACCCCTCCACTTT
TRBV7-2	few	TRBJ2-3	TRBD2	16	CASSWTSGGAADTQYF	TGTGCCAGCAGCTGGACTAGCGGGGGGGCGGCAGATACGCAGTATTTT
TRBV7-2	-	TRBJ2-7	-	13	CASSRFRRDEQYF	TGTGCCAGCAGCCGCTTTCGCCGGGACGAGCAGTACTTC
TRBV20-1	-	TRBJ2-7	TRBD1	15	CSANDRDRASYEQYF	TGCAGTGCCAATGATAGGGACAGGGCCTCCTACGAGCAGTACTTC
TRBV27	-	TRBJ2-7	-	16	CASSVSFGGRSYEQYF	TGTGCCAGCAGTGTATCGTTCGGCGGGCGGTCCTACGAGCAGTACTTC
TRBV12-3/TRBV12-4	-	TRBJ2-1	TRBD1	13	CASSTGGTVTQFF	TGTGCCAGCAGCACAGGGGGCACGGTGACCCAGTTCTTC
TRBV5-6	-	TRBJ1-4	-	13	CASSLNSDEKLFF	TGTGCCAGCAGCTTGAATTCTGATGAAAAACTGTTTTTT
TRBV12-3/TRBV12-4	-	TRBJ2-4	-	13	CASSYTLEAIQYF	TGTGCCAGCAGTTATACTCTGGAGGCGATTCAGTACTTC
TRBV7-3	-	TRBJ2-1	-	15	CASSLAGTVFNEQFF	TGTGCCAGCAGCTTAGCCGGGACTGTCTTTAATGAGCAGTTCTTC
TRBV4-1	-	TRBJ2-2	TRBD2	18	CASSQDFQRGVNTGELFF	TGCGCCAGCAGCCAAGATTTTCAGCGGGGGGTGAACACCGGGGAGCTGTTTTTT